Shown below are 7 T cell receptor beta chains from a single sample sequenced in a study of blood T cell repertoires in COVID-19. Measured with immunoSEQ multiplex PCR; TCRdb has only the in-frame clones, and not every one. Among about 98,000 clones, roughly 90% were seen once, and the ten largest hold roughly 5.2%. Sequenced material: peripheral blood. Every receptor here comes from a woman in her fifties or sixties with COVID-19, enrolled during active disease.

The V call is TRBV9, the J call TRBJ1-6; weak D call: TRBD1 (6 bases). CDR1 and CDR2 from the germline V gene are SGDLS and YYNGEE. V was clipped by 1 base and J by 6 bases, with 14 bases between them. This CDR3 comprises 16 residues. The CDR3 reads CASSVSPDRSNSPLHF. CDR3 nucleotide sequence: TGTGCCAGCAGCGTATCCCCGGACAGATCTAATTCACCCCTCCACTTT.

This clone was recorded only once. This chain connects TRBV19 to TRBJ2-7; D may be TRBD1 (7 bases). Trimming took 3 bases from V and 3 from J, leaving 15 bases between them. This CDR3 is built from 15 residues. CDR1 LNHDA and CDR2 SQIVND come from the germline V gene (reference sequence). The CDR3 DNA is TGTGCCAGTAGTATTGAGGCAGGGGGGTTCTACGAGCAGTACTTC. Protein: CASSIEAGGFYEQYF. Drawing the rest from reference TRBV19 and TRBJ2-7, the complete variable domain is DGGITQSPKYLFRKEGQNVTLSCEQNLNHDAMYWYRQDPGQGLRLIYYSQIVNDFQKGDIAEGYSVSREKKESFPLTVTSAQKNPTAFYLCASSIEAGGFYEQYFGPGTRLTVT.

The chain recombines TRBV29-1 with TRBJ1-2, with 7 positions matching TRBD1. Germline lookup yields CDR1 SQVTM and CDR2 ANQGSEA. V was clipped by 3 bases and J by 4 bases; unmatched bases: 5. This CDR3 is built from 13 residues. CDR3 region: CSVDIGGAYGYTF. The DNA of the CDR3 is TGCAGCGTTGATATAGGGGGCGCCTATGGCTACACCTTC. Variable domain in full (rest from reference TRBV29-1 and TRBJ1-2): SAVISQKPSRDICQRGTSLTIQCQVDSQVTMMFWYRQQPGQSLTLIATANQGSEATYESGFVIDKFPISRPNLTFSTLTVSNMSPEDSSIYLCSVDIGGAYGYTFGSGTRLTVV.

This rearrangement joins TRBV7-2 to TRBJ2-5; tentative D call: TRBD2 (7 bases). This CDR3 has 15 amino acids. Germline V CDR1 and CDR2: SGHTA, FQGNSA. V dropped 6 bases and J dropped 1 base, with 15 bases sitting between them. The CDR3 reads CASSNEGGRQETQYF. The DNA for the CDR3 is TGTGCCAGCAGTAATGAGGGGGGGCGCCAAGAGACCCAGTACTTC.

The chain links TRBV5-1 to TRBJ2-3; 10 bases line up with TRBD2. There are 15 residues in the CDR3. CDR1 and CDR2 (germline): SGHRS, YFSETQ. V lost 3 bases to trimming and J lost 1 base; unmatched junction nucleotides: 2. CDR3 amino acids: CASSSGTSGTDTQYF. In DNA, the CDR3 is TGCGCCAGCAGCTCAGGGACTAGCGGCACAGATACGCAGTATTTT.

CDR3 loop: CASSLPGLHNEQFF. As DNA, the CDR3 is TGCGCCAGCAGCCTACCCGGACTGCACAATGAGCAGTTCTTC. This rearrangement joins TRBV5-1 to TRBJ2-1; a weak D match, TRBD2 (5 bases). Germline CDR1 SGHRS, CDR2 YFSETQ. Trimming took 4 bases from V and 5 from J, leaving 13 bases between them. There are 14 residues in the CDR3.

This rearrangement joins TRBV3-1 (or the pseudogene TRBV3-2) to TRBJ2-7; D is possibly TRBD1 (5 bases). The CDR3 totals 13 residues. Germline assignment: CDR1 LGHDT and CDR2 YNNKEL (reference sequence). Between the trimmed V and J ends, which lost 4 bases and 1 base, there was a span of 8 bases. CDR3 residues: CASSRSGSYEQYF. For the CDR3, the DNA is TGTGCCAGCAGCCGATCAGGGTCCTACGAGCAGTACTTC.